This T cell receptor (beta chain) stems from a study of shared clonotypes between healthy human individuals. Regarding the study as a whole: Clonotypes not shared had lower generation probabilities than those common to all four donors.

Genomic DNA per cell subset filled all wells of several immunoSEQ plates. Sequencing was performed with immunoSEQ multiplex PCR; in TCRdb, only in-frame clones are kept and a portion is missing. This table holds 500,000 or so clones, approximately 95% found once. Details on this clone: Its antigen is undetermined.

Source material: naive CD4+ T cells sorted from blood. This sample's subset: CD45RA+ positively selected. This clonotype was sampled from a woman in her twenties or thirties in good health.

As DNA, the CDR3 is TGTGCCAGCAGTACGGGGGACAGGGGAATTTACGAGCAGTACTTC. It codes for CASSTGDRGIYEQYF. The chain has TRBV28 and TRBJ2-7; TRBD1 agrees at 10 bases. With V trimmed by 5 bases and J by 4 bases, 8 bases remained unmatched. The germline gives CDR1 MDHEN, CDR2 SYDVKM. This CDR3 contains 15 residues.